These T cell receptor beta chains were read from a single sample in a study of T cell repertoires in cytomegalovirus infection. TCRdb processed the reads anew with MiXCR; each CDR3 protein has one entry. The table lists approximately 250,000 distinct CDR3 sequences, roughly 10% of them singletons. Sequenced sample: PBMCs. Receptors originate from a human donor in good health (CMV status not recorded). Some clones in this sample may be carry-over from other donors' samples. The CDR3 runs from the conserved cysteine through the conserved F or W. D genes are given only for firm matches. Clone size is not always given. Where it is, it says once, few, many or a class for expanded clones.

>TRBJ2-5|TRBV29-1|-|TRBD1
TGCAGCGGCGGACAGGGGGCGGAGACCCAGTACTTC
CSGGQGAETQYF
>TRBJ2-2|TRBV28|many|TRBD1
TGTGCCAGCAGTTCCGGGACAGCAACCGGGGAGCTGTTTTTT
CASSSGTATGELFF
>TRBJ2-3|TRBV7-2|many|-
TGTGCCAGCAGCTCATCCGGAACTACGCAGTATTTT
CASSSSGTTQYF
>TRBJ1-5|TRBV30|-|-
TGTGCCTGGAGTGTAGACATGGGGGTTGGACGTCAGCCCCAGCATTTT
CAWSVDMGVGRQPQHF
>TRBJ1-2|TRBV7-2|many|-
TGTGCCAGCAGCTACCACGGGGCGGGGGGCTACACCTTC
CASSYHGAGGYTF
>TRBJ1-6|TRBV12-3/TRBV12-4|many|TRBD1
TGTGCCAGCAGTCCTCAGGGGGGCAGAAGCTCCTATAATTCACCCCTCCACTTT
CASSPQGGRSSYNSPLHF
>TRBJ2-1|TRBV20-1|many|-
TGCAGTGCTTGGACTTCCCTCCACAGCCCATACAATGAGCAGTTCTTC
CSAWTSLHSPYNEQFF
>TRBJ2-5|TRBV18|-|TRBD2
TGTGCCAGCTCACCAGCGCTAGCGGGTCAAGAGACCCAGTACTTC
CASSPALAGQETQYF
>TRBJ2-4|TRBV20-1|-|-
TGCAGTGCCCTCCCAGAATACAAAAACATTCAGTACTTC
CSALPEYKNIQYF
>TRBJ2-3|TRBV7-2|many|-
TGTGCCAGCAGGCGAGCGAAGCCGACAGTTAGCACAGATACGCAGTATTTT
CASRRAKPTVSTDTQYF
>TRBJ2-6|TRBV7-2|many|-
TGTGCCAGCAGCGTAACAGGGTCGACCAACGTCCTGACTTTC
CASSVTGSTNVLTF
>TRBJ2-5|TRBV7-2|many|TRBD1
TGTGCCAGCAGCCCTGGACAGGGGGCGATTCTGGAGACCCAGTACTTC
CASSPGQGAILETQYF
>TRBJ1-5|TRBV7-2|many|-
TGTGCCAGCAGCTATGGGTTCGCCTCCGGGGTAGGTCAGCCCCAGCATTTT
CASSYGFASGVGQPQHF
>TRBJ1-2|TRBV28|-|TRBD1
TGTGCCAGCAGTCTGTCCGGGACAGGCTCTAACTATGGCTACACCTTC
CASSLSGTGSNYGYTF
>TRBJ2-7|TRBV9|-|TRBD2
TGTGCCAGCAGCGTAGAGGCGGGGGGATCCTACGAGCAGTACTTC
CASSVEAGGSYEQYF
>TRBJ2-3|TRBV9|-|-
TGTGCCAGCAGCCCCTCCGGGACTCCAGTCACAGATACGCAGTATTTT
CASSPSGTPVTDTQYF
>TRBJ2-7|TRBV29-1|many|TRBD1
TGCAGCGTTGATGGGGACAGGCAGAAGCCCTACGAGCAGTACTTC
CSVDGDRQKPYEQYF
>TRBJ2-1|TRBV7-9|many|TRBD2
TGTGCCAGCAGCTTAAACCTAGCGGGAGGTGGTTCCTACAATGAGCAGTTCTTC
CASSLNLAGGGSYNEQFF
>TRBJ2-3|TRBV7-2|many|-
TGTGCCAGCAGCTTGCTAAGGACTAGCACAGATACGCAGTATTTT
CASSLLRTSTDTQYF
>TRBJ2-3|TRBV7-2|many|TRBD2
TGTGCCAGCAGCTTAGGTCCACTAGCGGGGGCCTCTACGGGGACAGATACGCAGTATTTT
CASSLGPLAGASTGTDTQYF
>TRBJ1-1|TRBV7-2|many|TRBD1
TGTGCCAGCAGCTTACGGGACAGGGGAACTGAAGCTTTCTTT
CASSLRDRGTEAFF
>TRBJ1-1|TRBV19|few|-
TGTGCCAGTACCAAATATATGAACACTGAAGCTTTCTTT
CASTKYMNTEAFF
>TRBJ1-4|TRBV7-6|many|-
TGTGCCAGCAGCCGGACGTCAGGGACTAATGAAAAACTGTTTTTT
CASSRTSGTNEKLFF
>TRBJ1-5|TRBV7-9|many|-
TGTGCCAGCAGCTCCAGGGGTGGGGACCAGCCCCAGCATTTT
CASSSRGGDQPQHF
>TRBJ1-2|TRBV7-2|many|TRBD1
TGTGCCAGCAGCTTCGGACAGGGGGCGTTTGATGGCTACACCTTC
CASSFGQGAFDGYTF
>TRBJ2-7|TRBV7-4|few|-
TGTGCCAGCAGCTTGGCTGAAACGATCTACGAGCAGTACTTC
CASSLAETIYEQYF
>TRBJ2-5|TRBV11-1|few|TRBD2
TGTGCCAGCAGCCCCGGGAGGAGCCAAGAGACCCAGTACTTC
CASSPGRSQETQYF
>TRBJ2-5|TRBV5-1|-|-
TGCGCCAGCAGCTTCCGACGGGACGTACAAGAGACCCAGTACTTC
CASSFRRDVQETQYF
>TRBJ2-7|TRBV7-2|many|TRBD2
TGTGCCAGCAGCTCCGGGAGGGAGGAGTACGAGCAGTACTTC
CASSSGREEYEQYF
>TRBJ1-2|TRBV7-6|many|TRBD1
TGTGCCAGCAGCTCCGGGACAGGGGATTATGGCTACACCTTC
CASSSGTGDYGYTF
>TRBJ1-1|TRBV29-1|-|-
TGCAGCGTCGAAACGGCGCTGGGAACTGAAGCTTTCTTT
CSVETALGTEAFF
>TRBJ2-5|TRBV15|many|-
TGTGCCACCAGCAGGGACCGGGAGGAGACCCAGTACTTC
CATSRDREETQYF
>TRBJ2-6|TRBV6-2/TRBV6-3|few|-
TGTGCCAGCAGTTACCTCGGTAGCCCCTCTGGGGCCAACGTCCTGACTTTC
CASSYLGSPSGANVLTF
>TRBJ2-5|TRBV20-1|many|TRBD2
TGCAGTGCAGCGGGGGGGAACCAAGAGACCCAGTACTTC
CSAAGGNQETQYF
>TRBJ2-7|TRBV29-1|-|-
TGCAGCGTTGGCACCACCTACGAGCAGTACTTC
CSVGTTYEQYF
>TRBJ1-1|TRBV12-3/TRBV12-4|-|TRBD1
TGTGCCAGCAAAGCCGTAGGACAGGGGCAAATGAACACTGAAGCTTTCTTT
CASKAVGQGQMNTEAFF
>TRBJ1-4|TRBV7-2|many|TRBD1
TGTGCCAGCAGCTTGGGACAGGGGCGAATTGAAAAACTGTTTTTT
CASSLGQGRIEKLFF
>TRBJ2-5|TRBV7-6|many|-
TGTGCCAGCAGCCAAAAAGAGACCCAGTACTTC
CASSQKETQYF
>TRBJ1-1|TRBV7-2|many|-
TGTGCCAGCAGCTCCCCCCGGGGGGGGCGAGGTGGGCTTGGGAACACTGAAGCTTTCTTT
CASSSPRGGRGGLGNTEAFF
>TRBJ2-6|TRBV11-2|many|-
TGTGCCAGCAGCTCCCCCGGGAGTTACCCAACCTCTGGGGCCAACGTCCTGACTTTC
CASSSPGSYPTSGANVLTF
>TRBJ1-5|TRBV7-9|-|-
TGTGCCAGCAGCTTCTCAGGGGCAAGCAATCAGCCCCAGCATTTT
CASSFSGASNQPQHF
>TRBJ1-1|TRBV5-1|-|-
TGCGCCAGCAGCTTGGGGGCCCAACAGAACACTGAAGCTTTCTTT
CASSLGAQQNTEAFF
>TRBJ1-2|TRBV7-2|many|TRBD1
TGTGCCAGCACCCGCAGGGGGCAGAATGGCTACACCTTC
CASTRRGQNGYTF
>TRBJ1-2|TRBV2|-|-
TGTGCCAGCCCCTCCCCTAGGGACTATGGCTACACCTTC
CASPSPRDYGYTF
>TRBJ2-3|TRBV7-9|-|-
TGTGCCAGCAGCCCAGACAGGAACTTAAGCACAGATACGCAGTATTTT
CASSPDRNLSTDTQYF
>TRBJ1-2|TRBV12-3/TRBV12-4|many|TRBD1
TGTGCCAGCAGTACGGACAGGGTCAACTATGGCTACACCTTC
CASSTDRVNYGYTF
>TRBJ2-5|TRBV7-2|many|-
TGTGCCAGCAGCTGGAAGGGGCCCCAAGAGACCCAGTACTTC
CASSWKGPQETQYF
>TRBJ1-5|TRBV30|-|-
TGTGCCTGGAGTAGGGAGAGCAATCAGCCCCAGCATTTT
CAWSRESNQPQHF
>TRBJ1-5|TRBV28|many|-
TGTGCCAGCAGTTTTGAAGGCCGACAGGGCAATCAGCCCCAGCATTTT
CASSFEGRQGNQPQHF
>TRBJ2-2|TRBV6-6|many|-
TGTGCCAGCAGTTACTCGAAGTCCGGGGAGCTGTTTTTT
CASSYSKSGELFF
>TRBJ1-5|TRBV6-2/TRBV6-3|few|-
TGTGCCAGCAGTTACGAGGGCAATCAGCCCCAGCATTTT
CASSYEGNQPQHF
>TRBJ2-7|TRBV28|once|TRBD1
TGTGCCAGCAGTTCGGGGGGACAGGGTATCGACGAGCAGTACTTC
CASSSGGQGIDEQYF